These 13 T cell receptor beta chains were all obtained from the same sample, sequenced in a study of blood T cells in healthy people across ages. With a J-beta primer mix and a sample-barcoded 5' primer, a second PCR ran about 7 to 11 cycles. TCRdb analysed the 5' RACE reads with MiXCR anew, one entry per CDR3 protein. Counted here are some 1.7 million distinct CDR3 sequences, roughly 28% occurring once; the ten biggest clones make up less than 9.5%. The sample comprised blood. The receptor source for this set is a young woman in good health.

As to this clonotype: No conserved phenylalanine or tryptophan is present at the end of the CDR3, so a read error is the likely explanation. The chain employs TRBV7-2 and TRBJ2-5; the match to TRBD2 covers 13 bases. This CDR3 contains 17 residues. J lost 5 bases, V lost 4 bases, and 10 bases had no gene match. Germline assignment: CDR1 SGHTA and CDR2 FQGNSA. The CDR3 spells CASSYGRTSGSRETQYC. CDR3 bases: TGTGCCAGCAGCTATGGCCGGACTAGCGGGAGCAGGGAGACCCAGTACTGC.

This clonotype appeared a few times. The CDR3 DNA follows: TGCGCCAGCAGCTTGATACAGCCACCAGATCAGTACTTC. This codes for CASSLIQPPDQYF. The genes are TRBV5-1 and TRBJ2-5; D call uncertain. Trimming removed 1 base from V and 11 bases from J, with 15 bases in between. This CDR3 has 13 amino acids. The germline gives CDR1 SGHRS, CDR2 YFSETQ.

As concerns this clonotype: No DNA is shown, since the ends of the CDR3 on it are uncertain; the CDR3 is the one TCRdb lists. The chain carries TRBV21-1 and TRBJ2-1; TRBD2 is the table's D call, not checked against the DNA. TRBV21-1 is termed a pseudogene. The CDR3 has 17 amino acids, counting both end residues. The CDR3 reads CASMAQWASGTYNEQFF.

This clonotype was observed a few times. This chain connects TRBV7-2 to TRBJ2-1; the match to TRBD1 covers 8 bases. The germline V gene encodes CDR1 SGHTA and CDR2 FQGNSA. The CDR3 extends over 15 amino acids. V was clipped by 1 base and J by 9 bases; unmatched bases: 8. The DNA of the CDR3 is TGTGCCAGCAGCTTAGGACGGCAGGGGGCCGGTGAGCAGTTCTTC. This translates into CASSLGRQGAGEQFF.

Comment on this clonotype: One end of the junction does not line up with germline, which may come from a read error. The CDR3 DNA is TGTGCCAGAAGCTTAGGGTCCCTACTAGCTAACTATGGCTACACCTTC. Translating gives CARSLGSLLANYGYTF. This chain uses TRBV7-2 with TRBJ1-2; D is unclear. The CDR3 spans 16 residues. Germline V gives CDR1 SGHTA, CDR2 FQGNSA. Variable domain in full (rest from reference TRBV7-2 and TRBJ1-2): GAGVSQSPSNKVTEKGKDVELRCDPISGHTALYWYRQSLGQGLEFLIYFQGNSAPDKSGLPSDRFSAERTGGSVSTLTIQRTQQEDSAVYLCARSLGSLLANYGYTFGSGTRLTVV.

J is TRBJ2-7 and V is TRBV7-9; D not resolved. The germline V gene has CDR1 SEHNR and CDR2 FQNEAQ (reference sequence). The CDR3 runs 14 residues. V lost 5 bases and J 3 bases, leaving 14 bases between the germline ends. CDR3 nucleotides: TGTGCCAGCAGCCCCGAGATAGGGAACTACGAGCAGTACTTC. Translated: CASSPEIGNYEQYF.

The chain combines TRBV5-5 with TRBJ2-7; possibly TRBD2 for D (5 bases). CDR1 and CDR2 (germline): SGHKS, YYEKEE (reference sequence). V was pared by 4 bases and J by 3 bases, with 11 bases between. There are 13 residues in the CDR3. Here the CDR3 DNA reads TGTGCCAGCAGCCAGATCGGGGTCTACGAGCAGTACTTC. Translation gives CASSQIGVYEQYF.

This sequence joins TRBV25-1 and TRBJ2-1; TRBD2 matches 9 bases. With 3 bases clipped from V and 6 bases from J, the junction kept 12 bases outside the gene matches. CDR1 is MGHDK, CDR2 SYGVNS, per germline. This CDR3 spans 17 amino acids. The CDR3 DNA is TGTGCCAGCAGTGATGGCTTGGCGGGGGGGCGTTCCAATGAGCAGTTCTTC. Translation gives CASSDGLAGGRSNEQFF. Together with reference TRBV25-1 and TRBJ2-1, the CDR3 gives the full variable domain: EADIYQTPRYLVIGTGKKITLECSQTMGHDKMYWYQQDPGMELHLIHYSYGVNSTEKGDLSSESTVSRIRTEHFPLTLESARPSHTSQYLCASSDGLAGGRSNEQFFGPGTRLTVL.

V gene TRBV27 combines with J gene TRBJ2-3, with D unresolved. Per the germline V gene, CDR1 is MNHEY and CDR2 is SMNVEV (reference sequence). Between the trimmed V and J ends, which lost 2 bases and 7 bases, there was a span of 10 bases. There are 13 residues in the CDR3. CDR3 in DNA: TGTGCCAGCAGTTTAGGGCAGGTAAATACGCAGTATTTT. It is translated as CASSLGQVNTQYF.

CDR3 nucleotide sequence: TGTGCCAGCTCACCTGTGGTAGGTCGGCCTGATACGGATGAGCAGTTCTTC. Amino acid sequence: CASSPVVGRPDTDEQFF. The chain uses TRBV18 and TRBJ2-1; no firm D call. The CDR3 consists of 17 residues. Looked up from germline, CDR1 is KGHSH and CDR2 is LQKENI. Trimming took 3 bases from V and 8 from J, leaving 23 bases between them.

This clonotype occurred many times. This sequence joins TRBV5-1 and TRBJ1-2, with 8 bases matching TRBD1. Germline CDR1 and CDR2: SGHRS and YFSETQ. With V trimmed by 4 bases and J by 5 bases, 16 bases remained unmatched. The CDR3 extends over 17 amino acids. Here the CDR3 reads CASSPGQGLRGGYGYTF. The CDR3 DNA reads TGCGCCAGCAGCCCAGGACAGGGTCTCCGGGGAGGTTATGGCTACACCTTC.

As DNA, the CDR3 is TGTGCCAGCAGTTTCTTGGGGCAGGGGGCCAGCGAGCCCCAGCATTTT. Encoded protein: CASSFLGQGASEPQHF. The chain combines TRBV28 with TRBJ1-5; 8 bases are shared with TRBD1. The V gene end was trimmed by 3 bases and the J gene end by 8 bases; junction bases not matched to a gene: 12. CDR3 size: 16 residues. CDR1 and CDR2 from the germline V gene are MDHEN and SYDVKM. The entire variable domain, with the rest obtained from reference TRBV28 and TRBJ1-5, is as follows: DVKVTQSSRYLVKRTGEKVFLECVQDMDHENMFWYRQDPGLGLRLIYFSYDVKMKEKGDIPEGYSVSREKKERFSLILESASTNQTSMYLCASSFLGQGASEPQHFGDGTRLSIL.

The V gene is TRBV12-3 or TRBV12-4, the J gene TRBJ2-3; 7 positions agree with TRBD2. The CDR3 runs to 16 residues. Trimming at V came to 3 bases and at J to 10 bases, leaving 16 bases not matched to a gene. For the CDR3, the DNA is TGTGCCAGCAGTTTTGCACTGAGGTCGCGGGGAGGGGCGCAGTATTTT. Translated: CASSFALRSRGGAQYF.